The 13 T cell receptor beta chains reported below all come from one sample, sequenced in a study of lymphopenia after photon versus proton radiotherapy. Method: immunoSEQ multiplex PCR; TCRdb's copy keeps in-frame clones and lacks some. Found here are around 17,000 clones, approximately 82% of them singletons; the top ten hold roughly 20%. The sequenced sample was peripheral blood, obtained from a patient treated with proton-based radiotherapy. These receptors originate from a man between 65 and 85 years old with pancreatic cancer.

This clone was observed a handful of times. The V and J genes are TRBV7-3 and TRBJ1-1; 7 bases are shared with TRBD1. Unmatched junction bases numbered 10, after V lost 7 bases and J lost 8 bases. There are 13 residues in the CDR3. Germline V CDR1 and CDR2: SGHTA, FQGTGA. CDR3 in amino acids: CASKDRQGSEAFF. For the CDR3, the DNA is TGTGCCAGCAAGGACCGACAGGGCTCGGAAGCTTTCTTT.

The genes are TRBV5-6 and TRBJ2-7, with D perhaps assigned TRBD1 or TRBD2 (5 bases each). Trimming removed 6 bases at V and 2 bases at J, with 15 bases between. The germline V gene has CDR1 SGHDT and CDR2 YYEEEE. This CDR3 comprises 14 residues. CDR3: CASTEGTRTYEQYF. The CDR3 DNA sequence: TGTGCCAGCACCGAAGGGACGAGAACCTACGAGCAGTACTTC.

The chain links TRBV19 to TRBJ2-7; D gene uncertain. The CDR3 has 15 residues. V was clipped by 0 bases and J by 7 bases, with 16 bases between them. Per the germline V gene, CDR1 is LNHDA and CDR2 is SQIVND (reference sequence). The CDR3 region is CASSIDGSVYREQYF. The DNA for the CDR3 is TGTGCCAGTAGTATAGATGGGTCGGTCTATCGAGAGCAGTACTTC.

The V gene is TRBV19, the J gene TRBJ2-7, with 9 bases matching TRBD1. With V trimmed by 6 bases and J by 5 bases, 8 bases remained unmatched. This CDR3 has 14 residues. CDR1 LNHDA and CDR2 SQIVND come from the germline V gene (reference sequence). The CDR3, as DNA: TGTGCCAGTAGGCTACAGGGGGCGGCCGACGAGCAGTACTTC. This codes for CASRLQGAADEQYF.

V is TRBV14 and J is TRBJ2-3; 11 bases line up with TRBD2. After removal of 1 base from V and 3 bases from J, the junction contained 12 bases not matched to a gene. Germline V lookup: CDR1 SGHDN, CDR2 FVKESK. This CDR3 has 19 amino acids. This CDR3 is CASSQVGLAGGAATDTQYF. The DNA of the CDR3 is TGTGCCAGCAGCCAAGTAGGGCTAGCGGGGGGCGCCGCGACAGATACGCAGTATTTT.

CDR3 sequence (DNA): TGTGCCAGCAGCTCCGAATTATCGCCCCAGCATTTT. As protein: CASSSELSPQHF. V usage is TRBV7-9 and J usage is TRBJ1-5; D not resolved. The CDR3 loop spans 12 amino acids. Trimming removed 4 bases at V and 9 bases at J, with 10 bases between. The germline gives CDR1 SEHNR, CDR2 FQNEAQ (reference sequence).

J is TRBJ2-1 and V is TRBV11-3; 11 bases map to TRBD2. This CDR3 is 15 amino acids long. With 7 bases clipped from V and 4 bases from J, the junction kept 6 bases outside the gene matches. Looked up from germline, CDR1 is SGHNT and CDR2 is YENEEA. The chain's CDR3 is CASTRGLAEYNEQFF. CDR3 in DNA: TGTGCCAGCACCCGGGGACTAGCGGAGTACAATGAGCAGTTCTTC.

V gene TRBV5-1 combines with J gene TRBJ2-3; 8 nucleotides agree with TRBD2. CDR1 SGHRS and CDR2 YFSETQ come from the germline V gene. The CDR3 spans 16 residues. Trimming removed 4 bases from V and 2 bases from J; junction bases left unmatched: 9. The CDR3 DNA sequence: TGCGCCAGCAGCCAGTTAGGAGCGGGAGACACAGATACGCAGTATTTT. Translating it yields CASSQLGAGDTDTQYF.

About this clone itself: No conserved phenylalanine or tryptophan is present at the end of the CDR3, so a read error is the likely explanation. For the CDR3, the DNA is TGTGCCAGCACCGAGGAGACAGGACGGAAGTATGGCTACACCTTA. Residues: CASTEETGRKYGYTL. The chain employs TRBV6-1 and TRBJ1-2; D may be TRBD1 (6 bases). Germline CDR1 is MNHNS and CDR2 is SASEGT. The V end was cut by 7 bases, the J end by 5 bases, with 20 bases between. CDR3 length: 15 amino acids.

V is TRBV5-6 and J is TRBJ1-5, with 10 bases matching TRBD1. The CDR3 runs 16 residues. The germline gives CDR1 SGHDT, CDR2 YYEEEE. The trim removed 4 bases at V and 0 bases at J, leaving 4 bases unmatched. The CDR3 here is CASSRGTGASNQPQHF. The CDR3 nucleotides are TGTGCCAGCAGCCGAGGGACAGGGGCTAGCAATCAGCCCCAGCATTTT.

V usage is TRBV4-1 and J usage is TRBJ1-3; 9 bases align to TRBD1. V shed 1 base and J 4 bases; nucleotides not matched to a gene: 5. Germline V gene lookup returns CDR1 MGHRA and CDR2 YSYEKL. The CDR3 consists of 16 residues. DNA for the CDR3: TGCGCCAGCAGCCAAGGGGACAGGGTAATCGGAAACACCATATATTTT. Translating gives CASSQGDRVIGNTIYF.

J is TRBJ2-7 and V is TRBV15, with TRBD2 matching 8 bases. This CDR3 is 16 amino acids long. The junction had 6 bases not matched to a gene; V was cut back by 0 bases and J by 2 bases. CDR1 and CDR2 from the germline V gene are LNHNV and YYDKDF (reference sequence). This CDR3 is CATSRDPLAAPYEQYF. CDR3 nucleotides: TGTGCCACCAGCAGAGATCCACTAGCGGCTCCCTACGAGCAGTACTTC.

The V and J genes are TRBV2 and TRBJ2-2; 7 bases are a match to TRBD2. Germline CDR1 is SNHLY and CDR2 is FYNNEI. The junction had 5 bases not matched to a gene; V was cut back by 3 bases and J by 4 bases. CDR3 length equals 15 residues. DNA for the CDR3: TGTGCCAGCAGTGAGAGGCGGGGGTCCACCGGGGAGCTGTTTTTT. This codes for CASSERRGSTGELFF.